Shown below are 9 T cell receptor beta chains from a single sample sequenced in a study of T cells expressing NK-cell markers. Each CDR3 protein gets one entry in TCRdb, which reprocessed the 5' RACE reads and gives no DNA. This sample's table has about 160,000 distinct CDR3 sequences. The specimen sequenced was blood T cells: a sorted CD56 or NKG2C T cell subset, CD4+ or CD8+ T cells, or bulk PBMC T cells (not recorded which). All receptors come from a man aged 18-75 years in good health.

This chain joins TRBV7-9 and TRBJ2-7; checking the TCRdb D call of TRBD1 is not possible without DNA. The CDR3 has 15 amino acids. Germline CDR1 reads SEHNR; CDR2 reads FQNEAQ (reference sequence). The CDR3 loop is CASSALAGAPHEQYF.

This CDR3 is CASSEDWKYNSPLHF. The chain employs TRBV6-1 and TRBJ1-6. This CDR3 is built from 15 residues. The germline V gene has CDR1 MNHNS and CDR2 SASEGT.

The genes are TRBV6-1 and TRBJ2-3; the TCRdb call, TRBD1, lacks DNA for checking. Looked up from germline, CDR1 is MNHNS and CDR2 is SASEGT. CDR3 length equals 14 residues. The CDR3 here is CASRSGWGADTQYF.

This chain joins TRBV12-3 or TRBV12-4 and TRBJ1-6; the D call of TRBD1 rests on TCRdb alone, since no DNA is present to check it. The CDR3 length is 14 residues. The CDR3 sequence is CASRSQGGVSPLHF.

This chain joins TRBV28 and TRBJ2-3; the TCRdb call, TRBD2, lacks DNA for checking. CDR1 and CDR2 from the germline V gene are MDHEN and SYDVKM. This CDR3 has 11 residues. The CDR3 region is CASTLGGDKYF.

This rearrangement joins TRBV20-1 to TRBJ2-7; TCRdb outputs TRBD2, but without DNA this stays unchecked. The germline V gene encodes CDR1 DFQATT and CDR2 SNEGSKA (reference sequence). The CDR3 runs 14 residues. The CDR3 reads CSASSSGANYEQYF.

This chain uses TRBV7-9 with TRBJ2-3; TCRdb's D call, TRBD1, is unchecked because there is no DNA. The CDR3 runs to 16 residues. Per germline, CDR1 SEHNR and CDR2 FQNEAQ (reference sequence). CDR3 in amino acids: CASSLGGNALTDTQYF.

The chain employs TRBV27 and TRBJ2-1; the TCRdb D gene call, TRBD1, has no DNA to confirm it. Germline values: CDR1 MNHEY, CDR2 SMNVEV (reference sequence). CDR3 length equals 16 residues. The CDR3 loop reads CASSTAGTFPNNEQFF.

The chain uses TRBV20-1 and TRBJ2-7; TCRdb returns TRBD2, unconfirmable since there is no DNA. The CDR3 contains 16 residues. In germline, CDR1 is DFQATT, CDR2 SNEGSKA (reference sequence). This chain's CDR3 is CSARVFIAGDSYEQYF.